This T cell receptor beta chain originates from a study of blood T cell repertoires in COVID-19. Study background: The United States, Italy and Spain were the sources of the acute and convalescent COVID-19 samples. T cells, B-cell-depleted T cells, or PBMCs provided the cDNA or gDNA that served as material.

Study processing details: Estimates of nucleated cell counts were drawn from the amplification of reference gene primers. Sequencing was performed with immunoSEQ multiplex PCR; in TCRdb, only in-frame clones are kept and a portion is missing. V and J calls and clone size are copied from that table; D and trimming were computed from the DNA. The table has about 200,000 clones, roughly nine tenths seen once. Trimming cost V 5 bases and J 8 bases; bases outside gene matches: 7. There are 14 residues in the CDR3. Germline V CDR1 and CDR2: MRHNA, SNTAGT. This rearrangement joins TRBV6-4 to TRBJ1-4; 8 bases fit TRBD1. This clonotype was obtained from a woman aged 45 to 65 with acute or convalescent COVID-19. The specimen sequenced was peripheral blood. CDR3 coding DNA: TGTGCCAGCAGTCTCTGGACAGGGAACGAAAAACTGTTTTTT. Its translation: CASSLWTGNEKLFF.